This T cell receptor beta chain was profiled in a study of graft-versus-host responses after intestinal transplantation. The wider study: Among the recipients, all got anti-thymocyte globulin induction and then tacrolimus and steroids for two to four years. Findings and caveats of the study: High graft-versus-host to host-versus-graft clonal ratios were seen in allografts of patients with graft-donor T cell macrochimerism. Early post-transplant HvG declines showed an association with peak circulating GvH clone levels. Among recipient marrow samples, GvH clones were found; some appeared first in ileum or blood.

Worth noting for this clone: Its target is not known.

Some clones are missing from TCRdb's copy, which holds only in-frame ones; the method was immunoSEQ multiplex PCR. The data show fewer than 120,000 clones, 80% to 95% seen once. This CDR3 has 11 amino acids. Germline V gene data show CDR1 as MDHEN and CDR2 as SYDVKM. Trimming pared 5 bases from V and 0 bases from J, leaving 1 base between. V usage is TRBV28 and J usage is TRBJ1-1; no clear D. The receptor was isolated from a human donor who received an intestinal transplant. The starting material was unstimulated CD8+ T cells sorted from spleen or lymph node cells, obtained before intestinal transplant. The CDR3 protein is CASSVNTEAFF. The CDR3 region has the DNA TGTGCCAGCAGTGTGAACACTGAAGCTTTCTTT.